The table lists the clone carrying this T cell receptor (beta chain) with a few counts. The sample originates from a study of control samples from healthy donors and cancer patients. Profiling relied on immunoSEQ multiplex PCR, and the TCRdb table lists in-frame clones only, not all of them. The sample has some 94,000 clones; about 88% are singletons. The germline gives CDR1 SGHVS, CDR2 FQNEAQ. CDR3 length: 14 amino acids. V trimming: 1 base; J trimming: 5 bases; junction bases outside the gene matches: 2. The chain uses TRBV7-8 and TRBJ1-5; 7 nucleotides agree with TRBD1. Sequencing was done on a sample of blood. The sequence was obtained from a woman in her forties or fifties in good health. CDR3: CASSLGQGYQPQHF. Here the CDR3 DNA reads TGTGCCAGCAGCTTAGGACAGGGTTATCAGCCCCAGCATTTT.